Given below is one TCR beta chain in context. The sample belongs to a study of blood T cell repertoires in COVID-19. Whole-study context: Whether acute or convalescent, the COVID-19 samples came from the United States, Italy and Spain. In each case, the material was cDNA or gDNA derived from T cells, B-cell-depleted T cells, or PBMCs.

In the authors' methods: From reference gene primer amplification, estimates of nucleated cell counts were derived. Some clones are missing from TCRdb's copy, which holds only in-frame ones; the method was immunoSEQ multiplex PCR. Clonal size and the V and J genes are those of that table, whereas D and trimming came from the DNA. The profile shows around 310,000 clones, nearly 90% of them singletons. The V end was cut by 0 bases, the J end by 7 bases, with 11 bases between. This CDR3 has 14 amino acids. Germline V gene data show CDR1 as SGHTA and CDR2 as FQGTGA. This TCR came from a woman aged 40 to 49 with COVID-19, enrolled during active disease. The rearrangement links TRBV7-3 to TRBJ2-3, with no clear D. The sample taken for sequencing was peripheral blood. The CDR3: CASSLTRSDHTQYF. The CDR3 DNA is TGTGCCAGCAGCTTAACGAGGTCTGATCATACGCAGTATTTT.